A single sample is the source of the 23 T cell receptor beta chains below, sequenced in a study of shared T cell receptors in the human thymus (dated by TCRdb to about 2021). Library method: the immunoSEQ multiplex PCR assay. TCRdb took over this immuneACCESS table, retaining in-frame rearrangements with V and J assigned. Such tables are incomplete; in checked studies, under half of the missing clones stem from an unresolved V gene, and the remainder is unexplained. Here the sample has 640,000 or so clones; approximately 89% occur a single time. Clones ranked in the top ten supply roughly 0.0087% of the sample. These data also formed part of another study, on human thymus T cells.

Sequenced input: thymocytes. Receptors originate from a boy under two years old with a congenital heart defect. Donor details come from another sample of the same person, matched by shared clones.

The genes are TRBV9 and TRBJ2-3; tentative D call: TRBD2 (7 bases). The ends were cut back, 3 bases at V and 1 base at J, with 18 bases in the middle. This CDR3 comprises 17 residues. The germline V gene has CDR1 SGDLS and CDR2 YYNGEE. CDR3 sequence: CASSAKGRGGRTDTQYF. The CDR3 DNA follows: TGTGCCAGCAGCGCCAAGGGGAGGGGGGGGCGCACAGATACGCAGTATTTT.

V usage is TRBV5-1 and J usage is TRBJ2-2; TRBD1 aligns across 8 bases. CDR1 and CDR2 (germline): SGHRS, YFSETQ. V lost 3 bases and J lost 7; bases outside the gene matches: 8. This CDR3 contains 15 residues. The CDR3 here is CASSSQGARIGELFF. The CDR3 region has the DNA TGCGCCAGCAGCTCCCAGGGGGCAAGGATCGGGGAGCTGTTTTTT. The whole variable domain, filled in from reference TRBV5-1 and TRBJ2-2, reads KAGVTQTPRYLIKTRGQQVTLSCSPISGHRSVSWYQQTPGQGLQFLFEYFSETQRNKGNFPGRFSGRQFSNSRSEMNVSTLELGDSALYLCASSSQGARIGELFFGEGSRLTVL.

The genes are TRBV5-4 and TRBJ1-2; tentative D call: TRBD1 (6 bases). Looked up from germline, CDR1 is SGHNT and CDR2 is YYREEE (reference sequence). The CDR3 covers 14 residues. The ends were cut back, 0 bases at V and 7 bases at J, with 13 bases in the middle. The CDR3 sequence is CASSLARQVSGYTF. CDR3 nucleotides: TGTGCCAGCAGCTTGGCACGACAGGTCAGTGGCTACACCTTC.

This clone is a singleton in its sample. The rearrangement joins TRBV15 to TRBJ2-7; 11 bases are a match to TRBD1. This CDR3 has 15 amino acids. Trimming cost V 1 base and J 6 bases; bases outside gene matches: 5. Looked up from germline, CDR1 is LNHNV and CDR2 is YYDKDF (reference sequence). In nucleotides, the CDR3 is TGTGCCACCAGCAGAGGGGGACAGGGGGATATCGAGCAGTACTTC. This sequence encodes CATSRGGQGDIEQYF.

V usage is TRBV12-5 and J usage is TRBJ2-2; 8 nucleotides line up with TRBD1. Per the germline V gene, CDR1 is LGHNT and CDR2 is FRNRAP. CDR3 length equals 19 residues. V lost 5 bases, J lost 1 base, and 15 bases stayed unmatched. The chain's CDR3 is CASGPATTWTGRNTGELFF. In DNA form, the CDR3 reads TGTGCTAGTGGTCCAGCAACCACATGGACAGGGAGGAACACCGGGGAGCTGTTTTTT. Combining the CDR3 with reference TRBV12-5 and TRBJ2-2 gives the whole variable domain DARVTQTPRHKVTEMGQEVTMRCQPILGHNTVFWYRQTMMQGLELLAYFRNRAPLDDSGMPKDRFSAEMPDATLATLKIQPSEPRDSAVYFCASGPATTWTGRNTGELFFGEGSRLTVL.

The CDR3 protein is CASRGQSMNTEAFF. Here the CDR3 DNA reads TGCGCCAGCAGGGGACAGAGCATGAACACTGAAGCTTTCTTT. V usage is TRBV5-1 and J usage is TRBJ1-1; 7 bases match TRBD1. From germline, CDR1 is SGHRS and CDR2 YFSETQ. J gave up 0 bases and V 5 bases, and 4 bases lay outside the gene matches. The CDR3 covers 14 residues. Drawing the rest from reference TRBV5-1 and TRBJ1-1, the complete variable domain is KAGVTQTPRYLIKTRGQQVTLSCSPISGHRSVSWYQQTPGQGLQFLFEYFSETQRNKGNFPGRFSGRQFSNSRSEMNVSTLELGDSALYLCASRGQSMNTEAFFGQGTRLTVV.

The genes are TRBV5-1 and TRBJ2-7, with TRBD1 matching over 8 bases. The germline gives CDR1 SGHRS, CDR2 YFSETQ. J gave up 5 bases and V 5 bases, and 6 bases lay outside the gene matches. The CDR3 runs 13 residues. CDR3 protein: CASRKGQGNEQYF. DNA of the CDR3: TGCGCCAGCAGAAAAGGACAGGGAAACGAGCAGTACTTC.

The V call is TRBV30, the J call TRBJ2-7, with 7 bases identical to TRBD2. Germline loops: CDR1 GTSNPN, CDR2 SVGIG (reference sequence). Unmatched junction bases numbered 3, after V lost 4 bases and J lost 3 bases. The CDR3 has 12 amino acids. The CDR3 loop is CAWMGGGYEQYF. The CDR3 DNA reads as TGTGCCTGGATGGGGGGGGGCTACGAGCAGTACTTC.

In the case of this clone: The DNA is omitted, as the CDR3 cannot be located on it reliably, and the CDR3 follows TCRdb's listing. The V call is TRBV14, the J call TRBJ2-7; the table's D call, TRBD1, has no DNA check behind it. CDR1 is SGHDN, CDR2 FVKESK, per germline. Termini included, the CDR3 measures 14 amino acids. Here the CDR3 reads CASSQDLVGQGINF.

The V and J genes are TRBV19 and TRBJ2-3; 9 positions match TRBD1. Trimming removed 4 bases from V and 2 bases from J; junction bases left unmatched: 10. The CDR3 is made up of 17 amino acids. The germline CDR1 and CDR2 sequences are LNHDA and SQIVND (reference sequence). This CDR3 reads CASSKSPGQGATDTQYF. For the CDR3, the DNA is TGTGCCAGTAGTAAAAGTCCGGGACAGGGCGCCACAGATACGCAGTATTTT.

This clone appeared a single time. For the CDR3, the DNA is TGTGCCAGCAGCCAAGGGGGCCGGGACAGGGGGCACCCGGACGACTCCTACGAGCAGTACTTC. Its translation: CASSQGGRDRGHPDDSYEQYF. The chain joins TRBV16 to TRBJ2-7; 12 positions match TRBD1. Germline CDR1 reads KGHSY; CDR2 reads FQNENV. This CDR3 contains 21 residues. After removal of 2 bases from V and 0 bases from J, the junction contained 17 bases not matched to a gene.

The chain employs TRBV28 and TRBJ2-2; no clear D. Germline CDR1 is MDHEN and CDR2 is SYDVKM. This CDR3 has 15 residues. Deletions cut 3 bases from V and 0 bases from J, with 8 bases between. The DNA of the CDR3 is TGTGCCAGCAGTTTTAGGCTAGCGAACACCGGGGAGCTGTTTTTT. Its protein product is CASSFRLANTGELFF.

The chain employs TRBV28 and TRBJ2-3; D may be TRBD1 (5 bases). In germline, CDR1 is MDHEN, CDR2 SYDVKM. V lost 5 bases, J lost 1 base, and 7 bases lay in between. The CDR3 covers 13 residues. The CDR3 spells CASSKTGTDTQYF. The DNA for the CDR3 is TGTGCCAGCAGTAAGACAGGCACAGATACGCAGTATTTT.

CDR3 sequence reads: CASSENSPQYF. In DNA form, the CDR3 reads TGTGCCAGCAGTGAGAACAGCCCCCAGTACTTC. This chain uses TRBV6-1 with TRBJ2-7; unclear D gene. The germline gives CDR1 MNHNS, CDR2 SASEGT. V lost 3 bases and J 10 bases, leaving 10 bases between the germline ends. The length of the CDR3 is 11 residues.

This clone was observed a handful of times. Sequence at one end of the junction differs from germline and may be a read error. This CDR3 is also generated by other DNA sequences in the sample. This chain joins TRBV7-3 and TRBJ1-6; the match to TRBD1 covers 7 bases. The CDR3 contains 15 residues. The V gene's germline CDR1 is SGHTA and CDR2 FQGTGA. CDR3 residues: CASSLNQGGDSPLHF. Here the CDR3 DNA reads TGTGCCAGCAGCTTAAACCAGGGGGGAGATTCCCCCCTCCACTTT.

J is TRBJ1-1 and V is TRBV15; possibly TRBD1 for D (5 bases). The CDR3 is 16 residues long. Germline V lookup: CDR1 LNHNV, CDR2 YYDKDF (reference sequence). With 0 bases removed from V and 6 bases from J, the gap between germline ends came to 17 bases. CDR3 in amino acids: CATSRDLGGIEPEAFF. DNA of the CDR3: TGTGCCACCAGCAGAGATCTGGGGGGGATCGAACCTGAAGCTTTCTTT.

The rearrangement uses TRBV4-3 and TRBJ2-7, with 9 bases identical to TRBD1. The germline gives CDR1 LGHNA, CDR2 YSLEER. The junction had 9 bases not matched to a gene; V was cut back by 0 bases and J by 3 bases. This CDR3 spans 17 amino acids. The CDR3 DNA reads TGCGCCAGCAGCCAAGATCAGGGACAGGGCCGCAGCTACGAGCAGTACTTC. This encodes CASSQDQGQGRSYEQYF.

The chain carries TRBV30 and TRBJ2-3; D is unclear. There are 14 residues in the CDR3. Trimming shortened V by 1 base and J by 0 bases, and 8 bases separated the two germline ends. The germline V gene has CDR1 GTSNPN and CDR2 SVGIG (reference sequence). CDR3 DNA sequence: TGTGCCTGGAGTGCCGCCGGGAGCACAGATACGCAGTATTTT. It codes for CAWSAAGSTDTQYF.

The rearrangement links TRBV5-4 to TRBJ1-2; weak D call: TRBD1 (5 bases). The CDR3 contains 14 residues. Germline CDR1 SGHNT, CDR2 YYREEE (reference sequence). V lost 4 bases, J lost 4 bases, and 14 bases lay in between. The CDR3 protein is CASSKNRWGYGYTF. DNA for the CDR3: TGTGCCAGCAGCAAGAACAGGTGGGGCTATGGCTACACCTTC. The whole variable domain, filled in from reference TRBV5-4 and TRBJ1-2, reads ETGVTQSPTHLIKTRGQQVTLRCSSQSGHNTVSWYQQALGQGPQFIFQYYREEENGRGNFPPRFSGLQFPNYSSELNVNALELDDSALYLCASSKNRWGYGYTFGSGTRLTVV.

V usage is TRBV5-6 and J usage is TRBJ2-7, with D possibly TRBD2 on 6 matching bases. The germline V gene has CDR1 SGHDT and CDR2 YYEEEE. The CDR3 is 15 residues long. The V end lost 7 bases, the J end lost 1 base, and 18 bases lay between the germline ends. The CDR3 is CASSGQGEVSYEQYF. Here the CDR3 DNA reads TGTGCCAGCTCGGGTCAAGGGGAGGTTTCCTACGAGCAGTACTTC.

V is TRBV15 and J is TRBJ1-2, with 7 bases lining up with TRBD1. This CDR3 spans 15 amino acids. With 1 base clipped from V and 7 bases from J, the junction kept 9 bases outside the gene matches. Germline V gives CDR1 LNHNV, CDR2 YYDKDF (reference sequence). The CDR3 sequence: CATSRGLTGMLGYTF. CDR3 DNA: TGTGCCACCAGCAGAGGTTTGACAGGGATGCTTGGCTACACCTTC.

The chain carries TRBV19 and TRBJ1-1, with D tentatively TRBD1 (5 bases). With 6 bases removed from V and 11 bases from J, the gap between germline ends came to 19 bases. CDR1 is LNHDA, CDR2 SQIVND, per germline (reference sequence). This CDR3 contains 13 residues. The CDR3 here is CASSLRDSNRAFF. The DNA for the CDR3 is TGTGCCAGTAGCCTCCGGGACTCCAATCGGGCTTTCTTT.

This chain connects TRBV7-9 to TRBJ1-5, with D possibly TRBD1 on 5 matching bases. CDR1 and CDR2 (germline): SEHNR, FQNEAQ (reference sequence). The CDR3 has 17 amino acids. Trimming removed 4 bases at V and 7 bases at J, with 23 bases between. The CDR3 DNA reads TGTGCCAGCAGCTCAGACGGAACCGCTCTCGGGGGGCAGCCCCAGCATTTT. Amino acids: CASSSDGTALGGQPQHF.